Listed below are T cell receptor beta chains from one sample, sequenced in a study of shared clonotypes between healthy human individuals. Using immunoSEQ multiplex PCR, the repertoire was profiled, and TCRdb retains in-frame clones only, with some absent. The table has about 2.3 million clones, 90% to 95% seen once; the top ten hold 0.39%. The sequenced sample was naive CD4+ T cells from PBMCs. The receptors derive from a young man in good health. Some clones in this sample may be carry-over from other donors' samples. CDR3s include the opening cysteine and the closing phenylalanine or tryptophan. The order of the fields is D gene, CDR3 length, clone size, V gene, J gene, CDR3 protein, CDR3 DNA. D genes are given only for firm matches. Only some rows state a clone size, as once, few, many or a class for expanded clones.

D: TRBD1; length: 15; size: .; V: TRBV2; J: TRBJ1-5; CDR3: CASNGQGALHQPQHF; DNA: TGTGCCAGCAATGGACAGGGGGCCCTCCATCAGCCCCAGCATTTT
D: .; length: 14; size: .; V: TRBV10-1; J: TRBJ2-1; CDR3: CASSKGTLGNEQFF; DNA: TGCGCCAGCAGCAAGGGTACCCTCGGGAATGAGCAGTTCTTC
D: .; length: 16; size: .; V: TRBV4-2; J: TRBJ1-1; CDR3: CASSPGQPVGNTEAFF; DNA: TGTGCCAGCAGCCCCGGACAGCCCGTGGGGAACACTGAAGCTTTCTTT
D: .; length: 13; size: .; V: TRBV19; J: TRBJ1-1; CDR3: CASSFRQHVEAFF; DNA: TGTGCCAGTAGTTTCCGACAGCACGTTGAAGCTTTCTTT
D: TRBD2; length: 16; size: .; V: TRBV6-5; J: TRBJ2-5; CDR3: CASSYSLAGYQETQYF; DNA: TGTGCCAGCAGTTACTCCCTAGCGGGGTACCAAGAGACCCAGTACTTC
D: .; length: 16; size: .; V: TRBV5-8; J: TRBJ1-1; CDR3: CASSTQGGAHYTEAFF; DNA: TGTGCCAGCAGCACTCAGGGAGGGGCCCATTACACTGAAGCTTTCTTT
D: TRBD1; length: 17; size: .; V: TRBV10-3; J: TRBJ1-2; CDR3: CAISDPGTGGPENGYTF; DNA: TGTGCCATCAGTGATCCCGGGACAGGGGGCCCGGAGAATGGCTACACCTTC
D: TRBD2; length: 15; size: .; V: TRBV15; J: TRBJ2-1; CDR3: CATSKRGTSVYEQFF; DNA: TGTGCCACCAGCAAGAGGGGGACTAGCGTCTATGAGCAGTTCTTC
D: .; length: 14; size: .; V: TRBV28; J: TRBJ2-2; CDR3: CASSLLRPTGELFF; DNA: TGTGCCAGCAGTTTATTGCGTCCTACCGGGGAGCTGTTTTTT
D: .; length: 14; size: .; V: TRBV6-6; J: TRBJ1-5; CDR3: CASRRRDSNQPQHF; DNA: TGTGCCAGCAGGAGGAGGGATAGCAATCAGCCCCAGCATTTT
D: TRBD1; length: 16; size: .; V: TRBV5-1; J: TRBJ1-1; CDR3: CASSSGTGRENTEAFF; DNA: TGCGCCAGCAGCTCTGGGACAGGGAGGGAGAACACTGAAGCTTTCTTT
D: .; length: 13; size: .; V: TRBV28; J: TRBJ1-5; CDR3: CASSFPGQRLQHF; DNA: TGTGCCAGCAGTTTCCCCGGACAGCGTCTCCAGCATTTT
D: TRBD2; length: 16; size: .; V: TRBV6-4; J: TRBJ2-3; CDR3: CASSSGTSGSTDTQYF; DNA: TGTGCCAGCAGTTCGGGTACTAGCGGTAGCACAGATACGCAGTATTTT
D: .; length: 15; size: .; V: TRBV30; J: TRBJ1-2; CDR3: CAWSAGGLFLYGYTF; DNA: TGTGCCTGGAGTGCGGGTGGACTCTTTTTATATGGCTACACCTTC
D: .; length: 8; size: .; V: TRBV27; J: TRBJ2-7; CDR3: CASCEQYF; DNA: TGTGCCAGCTGCGAGCAGTACTTC
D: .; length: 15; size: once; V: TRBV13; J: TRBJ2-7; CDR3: CASSLAAGTSYEQYF; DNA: TGTGCCAGCAGCTTAGCGGCGGGAACCTCCTACGAGCAGTACTTC
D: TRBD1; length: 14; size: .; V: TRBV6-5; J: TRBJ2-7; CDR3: CASQRGQGAYEQYF; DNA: TGTGCCAGCCAAAGGGGGCAGGGGGCTTACGAGCAGTACTTC
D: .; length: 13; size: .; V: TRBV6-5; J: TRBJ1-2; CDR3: CASSPTSPYGYTF; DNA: TGTGCCAGCAGCCCGACTAGTCCCTATGGCTACACCTTC
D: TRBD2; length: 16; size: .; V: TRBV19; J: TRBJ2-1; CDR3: CASRDGGLAEYNEQFF; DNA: TGTGCCAGTAGGGATGGGGGACTAGCGGAATACAATGAGCAGTTCTTC
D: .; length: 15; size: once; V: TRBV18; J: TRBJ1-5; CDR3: CASSPPSWGDQPQHF; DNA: TGTGCCAGCTCGCCCCCCTCTTGGGGGGATCAGCCCCAGCATTTT
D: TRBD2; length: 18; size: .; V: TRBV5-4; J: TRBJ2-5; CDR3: CASSSASGTSGVQETQYF; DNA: TGTGCCAGCAGCTCCGCATCCGGGACTAGCGGGGTCCAAGAGACCCAGTACTTC
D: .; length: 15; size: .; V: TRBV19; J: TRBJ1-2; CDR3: CASSRTGGYGYGYTF; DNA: TGTGCCAGTAGTCGCACAGGCGGATATGGCTATGGCTACACCTTC
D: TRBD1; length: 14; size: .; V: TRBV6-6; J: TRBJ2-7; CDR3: CASRPTGPTYEQYF; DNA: TGTGCCAGCAGGCCGACAGGGCCAACGTACGAGCAGTACTTC
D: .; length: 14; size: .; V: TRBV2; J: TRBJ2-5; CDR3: CASSAGAPRETQYF; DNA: TGTGCCAGCAGTGCAGGGGCCCCGAGGGAGACCCAGTACTTC
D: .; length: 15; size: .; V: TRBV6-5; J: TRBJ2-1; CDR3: CASSYVGTFGNEQFF; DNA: TGTGCCAGCAGTTACGTCGGGACCTTTGGAAATGAGCAGTTCTTC
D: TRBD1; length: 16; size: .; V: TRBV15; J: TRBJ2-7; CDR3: CATSRDWGTGNYEQYF; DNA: TGTGCCACCAGCAGAGATTGGGGGACAGGGAACTACGAGCAGTACTTC
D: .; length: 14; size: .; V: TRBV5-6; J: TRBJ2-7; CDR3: CASSHDRGGIEQYF; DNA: TGTGCCAGCAGCCATGACAGGGGAGGGATCGAGCAGTACTTC
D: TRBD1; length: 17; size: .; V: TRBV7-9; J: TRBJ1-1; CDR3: CASSSSIRQGLYTEAFF; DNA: TGTGCCAGCAGCTCGAGTATCCGACAGGGATTGTACACTGAAGCTTTCTTT
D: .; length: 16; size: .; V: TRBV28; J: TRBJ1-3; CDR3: CASSLGRGSSGNTIYF; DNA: TGTGCCAGCAGTTTAGGGAGGGGCAGCTCTGGAAACACCATATATTTT
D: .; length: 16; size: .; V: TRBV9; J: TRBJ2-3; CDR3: CASSALGGQSTDTQYF; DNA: TGTGCCAGCAGCGCTTTAGGGGGTCAAAGCACAGATACGCAGTATTTT
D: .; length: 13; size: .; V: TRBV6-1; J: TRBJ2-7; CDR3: CAGGRGMFYEQYF; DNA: TGTGCCGGGGGGAGAGGAATGTTCTACGAGCAGTACTTC
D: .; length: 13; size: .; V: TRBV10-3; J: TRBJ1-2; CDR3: CATGRTENYGYTF; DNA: TGTGCCACCGGTAGGACGGAGAACTATGGCTACACCTTC
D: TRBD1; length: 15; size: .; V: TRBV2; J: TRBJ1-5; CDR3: CASTGQGYSNQPQHF; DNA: TGTGCCAGCACCGGACAGGGCTATAGCAATCAGCCCCAGCATTTT
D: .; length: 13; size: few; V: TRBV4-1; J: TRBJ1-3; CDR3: CASSGRSGNTIYF; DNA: TGCGCCAGCAGCGGTCGCTCTGGAAACACCATATATTTT
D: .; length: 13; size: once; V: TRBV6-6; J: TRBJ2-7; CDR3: CASSFSPSYEQYF; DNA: TGTGCCAGCTCTTTCAGTCCTTCCTACGAGCAGTACTTC
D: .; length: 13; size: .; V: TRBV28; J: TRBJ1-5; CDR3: CASSPGHGVPQHF; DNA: TGTGCCAGCAGCCCGGGACATGGTGTGCCCCAGCATTTT
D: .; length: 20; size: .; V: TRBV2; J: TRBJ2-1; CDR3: CASSVPSHRAGPKRGNEQFF; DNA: TGTGCCAGCAGTGTGCCATCGCACCGAGCGGGCCCTAAGAGGGGTAATGAGCAGTTCTTC
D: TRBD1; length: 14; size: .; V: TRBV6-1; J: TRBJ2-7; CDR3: CASRGTGGSYEQYF; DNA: TGTGCCAGCAGAGGGACAGGGGGCAGCTACGAGCAGTACTTC
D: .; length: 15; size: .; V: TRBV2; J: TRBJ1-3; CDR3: CASSEGRGSGNTIYF; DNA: TGTGCCAGCAGTGAAGGGCGGGGCTCTGGAAACACCATATATTTT
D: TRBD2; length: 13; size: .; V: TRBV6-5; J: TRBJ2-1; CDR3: CASTPAGATEQFF; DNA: TGTGCCAGCACCCCCGCGGGAGCAACTGAGCAGTTCTTC
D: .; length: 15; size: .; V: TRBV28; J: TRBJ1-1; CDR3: CASSAGGSSGTEAFF; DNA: TGTGCCAGCAGCGCCGGGGGAAGTAGCGGGACTGAAGCTTTCTTT
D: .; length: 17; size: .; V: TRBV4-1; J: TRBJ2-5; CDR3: CASSQDPTGPYSGTQYF; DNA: TGCGCCAGCAGCCAAGATCCCACAGGGCCCTATAGCGGGACCCAGTACTTC
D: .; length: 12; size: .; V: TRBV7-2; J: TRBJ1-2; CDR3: CASSLPPLGYTF; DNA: TGTGCCAGCAGCCTACCCCCACTTGGCTACACCTTC
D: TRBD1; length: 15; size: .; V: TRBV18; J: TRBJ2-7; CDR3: CASSPAGQGSYEQYF; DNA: TGTGCCAGCTCACCAGCCGGACAGGGATCCTACGAGCAGTACTTC
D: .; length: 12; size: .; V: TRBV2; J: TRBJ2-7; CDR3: CASSDGPYEQYF; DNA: TGTGCCAGCAGCGACGGACCATACGAGCAGTACTTC